The subject of this entry is one T cell receptor (beta chain). The data are from a study of blood T cell repertoires in COVID-19. For the study at large: Samples representing acute and convalescent COVID-19 were sourced from the United States, Italy and Spain. From T cells, B-cell-depleted T cells, or PBMCs came the material, which was cDNA or gDNA.

The Seattle patients joined while their infection was active and were tracked longitudinally afterward. Looked up from germline, CDR1 is MNHEY and CDR2 is SVGAGI. The ends lost 6 bases at V and 3 bases at J; junction bases unmatched: 5. The CDR3 totals 14 residues. As handled by the study authors: It was from reference gene primer amplification that nucleated cell counts were estimated. Clones were sequenced by immunoSEQ multiplex PCR, and TCRdb holds only the in-frame ones, with some missing. The V and J calls and clone size come from that table; D and trimming were worked out from the DNA. The sample lists about 160,000 clones, roughly 88% seen once, with 6.5% to 7.5% in the top ten.

V gene TRBV6-5 combines with J gene TRBJ1-1, with 9 nucleotides matching TRBD1. The receptor comes from a man at least 80 years old with COVID-19, enrolled during active disease. The sequenced sample was peripheral blood. The DNA for the CDR3 is TGTGCCAGCAGGAAACAGGGGGCGGACACTGAAGCTTTCTTT. This codes for CASRKQGADTEAFF.